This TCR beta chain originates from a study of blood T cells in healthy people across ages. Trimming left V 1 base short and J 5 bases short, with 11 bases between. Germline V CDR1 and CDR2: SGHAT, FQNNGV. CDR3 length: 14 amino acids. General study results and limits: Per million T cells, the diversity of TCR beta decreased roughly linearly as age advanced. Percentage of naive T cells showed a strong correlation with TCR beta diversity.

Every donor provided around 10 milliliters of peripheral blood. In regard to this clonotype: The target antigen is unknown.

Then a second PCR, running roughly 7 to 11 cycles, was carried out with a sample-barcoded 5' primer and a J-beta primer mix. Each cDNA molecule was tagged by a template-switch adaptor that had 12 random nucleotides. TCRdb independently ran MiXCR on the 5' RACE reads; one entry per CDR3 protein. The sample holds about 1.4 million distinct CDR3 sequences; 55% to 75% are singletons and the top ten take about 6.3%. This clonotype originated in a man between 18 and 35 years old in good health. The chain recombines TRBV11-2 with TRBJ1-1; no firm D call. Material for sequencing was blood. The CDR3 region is CASSLAAGGTEAFF. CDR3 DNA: TGTGCCAGCAGCTTAGCCGCGGGTGGGACTGAAGCTTTCTTT.